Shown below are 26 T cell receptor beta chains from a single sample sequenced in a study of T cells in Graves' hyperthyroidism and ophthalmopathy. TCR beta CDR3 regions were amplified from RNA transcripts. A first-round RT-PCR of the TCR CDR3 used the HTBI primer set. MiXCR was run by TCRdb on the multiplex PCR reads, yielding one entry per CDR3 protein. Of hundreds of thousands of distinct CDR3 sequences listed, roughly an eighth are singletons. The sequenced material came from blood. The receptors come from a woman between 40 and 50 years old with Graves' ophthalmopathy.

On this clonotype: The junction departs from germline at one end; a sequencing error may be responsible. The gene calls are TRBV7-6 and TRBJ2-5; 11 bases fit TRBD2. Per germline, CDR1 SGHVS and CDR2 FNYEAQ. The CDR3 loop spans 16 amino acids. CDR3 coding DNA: TGTGCCAGCAGCCCGCTAGCGGGAGGTGACCAAGAGATCCAGTACTTC. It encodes CASSPLAGGDQEIQYF.

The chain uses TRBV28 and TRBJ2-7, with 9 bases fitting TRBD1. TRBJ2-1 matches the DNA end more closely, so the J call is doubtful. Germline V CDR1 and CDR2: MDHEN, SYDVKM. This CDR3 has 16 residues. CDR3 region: CASSPPLGTGTYEQFF. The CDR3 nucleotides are TGTGCCAGCTCACCACCGCTAGGGACAGGGACCTACGAGCAGTTCTTC.

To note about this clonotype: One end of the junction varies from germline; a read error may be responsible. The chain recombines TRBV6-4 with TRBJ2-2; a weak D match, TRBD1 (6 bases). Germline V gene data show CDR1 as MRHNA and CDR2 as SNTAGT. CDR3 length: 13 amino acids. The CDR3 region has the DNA TGCGCCAGCAGTCACAGGGTCTCCGGGGAGCTGTTTTTT. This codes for CASSHRVSGELFF.

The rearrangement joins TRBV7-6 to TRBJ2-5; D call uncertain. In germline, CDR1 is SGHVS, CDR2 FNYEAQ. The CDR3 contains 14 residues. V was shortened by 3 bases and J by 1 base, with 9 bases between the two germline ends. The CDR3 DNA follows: TGTGCCAGCAGCTTTGGCATGCGCCAAGAGACCCAGTACTTC. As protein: CASSFGMRQETQYF.

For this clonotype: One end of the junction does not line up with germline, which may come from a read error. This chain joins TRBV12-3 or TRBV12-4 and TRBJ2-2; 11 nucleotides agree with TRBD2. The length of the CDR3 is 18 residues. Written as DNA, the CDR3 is TGTGCCAGCAGTTTGAGGCTAGCGGGAGGAGCGAACACCGGGGAGCCGCTTTTT. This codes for CASSLRLAGGANTGEPLF.

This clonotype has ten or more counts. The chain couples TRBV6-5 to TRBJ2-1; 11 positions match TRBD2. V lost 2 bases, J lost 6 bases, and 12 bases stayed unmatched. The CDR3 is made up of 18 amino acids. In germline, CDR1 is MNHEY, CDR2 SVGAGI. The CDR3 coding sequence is TGTGCCAGCAGTTACACAAACCCGCTAGCGGGGGGCCCCAATGAGCAGTTCTTC. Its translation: CASSYTNPLAGGPNEQFF.

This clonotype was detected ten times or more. CDR3: CSVRKVGGRVNTEAFF. CDR3 DNA: TGCAGCGTTCGGAAGGTGGGGGGCAGGGTGAACACTGAAGCTTTCTTT. V is TRBV29-1 and J is TRBJ1-1, with D possibly being TRBD1 (6 bases). The CDR3 is 16 residues long. Deletions cut 5 bases from V and 0 bases from J, with 19 bases between. Germline V gene data show CDR1 as SQVTM and CDR2 as ANQGSEA.

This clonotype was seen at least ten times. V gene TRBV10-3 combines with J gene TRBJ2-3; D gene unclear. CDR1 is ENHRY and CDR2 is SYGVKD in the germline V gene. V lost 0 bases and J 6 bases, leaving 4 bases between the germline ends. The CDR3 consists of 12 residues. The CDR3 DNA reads TGTGCCATCAGTGAGTCGGGTGATACGCAGTATTTT. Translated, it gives CAISESGDTQYF.

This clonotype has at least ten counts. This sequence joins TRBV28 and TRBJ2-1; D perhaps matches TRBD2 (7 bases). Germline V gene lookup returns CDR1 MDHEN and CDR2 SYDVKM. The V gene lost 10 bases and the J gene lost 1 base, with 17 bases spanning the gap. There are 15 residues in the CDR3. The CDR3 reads CATGTTAGSYNEQFF. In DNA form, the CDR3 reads TGTGCCACCGGGACAACAGCGGGATCCTACAATGAGCAGTTCTTC.

In nucleotides, the CDR3 is TGTGCCAGCAGTTCAACCGGGACAGGCTCCTACAATGAGCAGTTCTTC. It is translated as CASSSTGTGSYNEQFF. The rearrangement uses TRBV28 and TRBJ2-1, with TRBD1 matching over 8 bases. This CDR3 has 16 amino acids. Germline trimming cut 4 bases from V and 0 bases from J; bases unmatched to any gene: 5. Germline V gene lookup returns CDR1 MDHEN and CDR2 SYDVKM.

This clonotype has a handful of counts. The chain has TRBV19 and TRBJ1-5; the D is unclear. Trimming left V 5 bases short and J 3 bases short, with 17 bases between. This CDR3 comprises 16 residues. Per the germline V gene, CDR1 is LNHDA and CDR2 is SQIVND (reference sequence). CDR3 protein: CASSPFPNGSNQPQHF. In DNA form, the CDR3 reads TGTGCCAGTAGTCCCTTCCCTAACGGATCCAATCAGCCCCAGCATTTT.

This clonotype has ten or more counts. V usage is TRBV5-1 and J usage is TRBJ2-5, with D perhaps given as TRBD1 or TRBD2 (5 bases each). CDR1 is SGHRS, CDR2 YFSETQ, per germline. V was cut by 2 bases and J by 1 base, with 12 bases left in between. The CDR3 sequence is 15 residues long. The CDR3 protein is CASSFEGMVQETQYF. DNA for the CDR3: TGCGCCAGCAGCTTTGAGGGGATGGTCCAAGAGACCCAGTACTTC. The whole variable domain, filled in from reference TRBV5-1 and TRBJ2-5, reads KAGVTQTPRYLIKTRGQQVTLSCSPISGHRSVSWYQQTPGQGLQFLFEYFSETQRNKGNFPGRFSGRQFSNSRSEMNVSTLELGDSALYLCASSFEGMVQETQYFGPGTRLLVL.

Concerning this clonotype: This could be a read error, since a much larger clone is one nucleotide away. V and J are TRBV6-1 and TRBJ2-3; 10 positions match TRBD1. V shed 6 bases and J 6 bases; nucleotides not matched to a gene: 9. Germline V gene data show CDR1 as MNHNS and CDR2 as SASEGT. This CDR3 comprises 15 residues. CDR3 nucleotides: TGTGCCAGCAGCACGACAGGGGGCAATGCGGATACGCAGTATTTT. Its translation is CASSTTGGNADTQYF.

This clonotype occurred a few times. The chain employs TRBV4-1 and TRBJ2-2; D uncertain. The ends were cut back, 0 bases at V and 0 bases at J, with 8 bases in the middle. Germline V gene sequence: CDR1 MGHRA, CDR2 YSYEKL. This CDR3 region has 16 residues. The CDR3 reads CASSQDEVSNTGELFF. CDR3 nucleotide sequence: TGCGCCAGCAGCCAAGATGAGGTGTCGAACACCGGGGAGCTGTTTTTT.

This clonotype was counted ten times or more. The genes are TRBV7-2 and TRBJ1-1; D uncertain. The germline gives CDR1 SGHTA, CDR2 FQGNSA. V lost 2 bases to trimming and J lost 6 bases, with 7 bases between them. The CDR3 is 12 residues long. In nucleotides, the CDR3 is TGTGCCAGCAGCTTACGACTCTCTGAAGCTTTCTTT. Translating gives CASSLRLSEAFF.

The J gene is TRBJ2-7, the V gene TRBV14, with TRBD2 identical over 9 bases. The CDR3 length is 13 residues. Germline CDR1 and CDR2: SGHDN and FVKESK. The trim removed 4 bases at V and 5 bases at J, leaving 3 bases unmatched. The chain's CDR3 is CASSRTSAHEQYF. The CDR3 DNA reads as TGTGCCAGCAGCCGGACTAGCGCCCACGAGCAGTACTTC.

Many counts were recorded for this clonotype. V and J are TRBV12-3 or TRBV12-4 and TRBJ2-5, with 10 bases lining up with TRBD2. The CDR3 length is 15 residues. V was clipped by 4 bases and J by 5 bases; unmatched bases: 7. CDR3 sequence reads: CASSYGLAERETQYF. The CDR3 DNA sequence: TGTGCCAGCAGTTATGGACTAGCGGAAAGGGAGACCCAGTACTTC.

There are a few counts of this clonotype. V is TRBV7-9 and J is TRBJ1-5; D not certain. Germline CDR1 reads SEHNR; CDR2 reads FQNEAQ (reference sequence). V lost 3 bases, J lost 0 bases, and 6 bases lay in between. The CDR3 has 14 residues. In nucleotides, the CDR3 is TGTGCCAGCAGCTTCTCTAATAGCAATCAGCCCCAGCATTTT. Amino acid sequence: CASSFSNSNQPQHF.

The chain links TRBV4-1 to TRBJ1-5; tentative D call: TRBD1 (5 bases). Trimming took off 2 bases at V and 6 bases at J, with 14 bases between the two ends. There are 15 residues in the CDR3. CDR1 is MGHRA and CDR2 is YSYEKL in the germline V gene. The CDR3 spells CASSQRSNGGQPQHF. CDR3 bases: TGCGCCAGCAGCCAAAGATCTAACGGGGGTCAGCCCCAGCATTTT.

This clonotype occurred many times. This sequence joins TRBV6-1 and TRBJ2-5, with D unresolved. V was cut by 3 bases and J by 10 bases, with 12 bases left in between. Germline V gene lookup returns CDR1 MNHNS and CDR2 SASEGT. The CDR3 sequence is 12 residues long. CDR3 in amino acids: CASSDLKDIQYF. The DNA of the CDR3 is TGTGCCAGCAGTGACTTAAAGGATATCCAGTACTTC.

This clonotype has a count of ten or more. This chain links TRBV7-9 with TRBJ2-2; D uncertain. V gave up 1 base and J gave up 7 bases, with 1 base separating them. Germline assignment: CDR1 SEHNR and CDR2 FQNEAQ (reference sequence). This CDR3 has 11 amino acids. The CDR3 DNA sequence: TGTGCCAGCAGCTTAGACGGGGAGCTGTTTTTT. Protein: CASSLDGELFF.

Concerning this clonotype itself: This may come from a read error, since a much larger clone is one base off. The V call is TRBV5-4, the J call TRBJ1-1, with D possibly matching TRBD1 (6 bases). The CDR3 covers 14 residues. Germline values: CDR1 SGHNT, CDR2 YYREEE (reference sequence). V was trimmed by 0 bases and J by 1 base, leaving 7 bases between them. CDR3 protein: CASSLDRENTEAFF. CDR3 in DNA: TGTGCCAGCAGCTTGGACAGGGAGAACACTGAAGCTTTCTTT.

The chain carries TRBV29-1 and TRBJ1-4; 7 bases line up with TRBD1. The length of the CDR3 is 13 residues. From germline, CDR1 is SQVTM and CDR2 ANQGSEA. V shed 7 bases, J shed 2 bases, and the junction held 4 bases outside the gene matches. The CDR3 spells CSARRGTNEKLFF. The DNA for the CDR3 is TGCAGCGCCCGCAGGGGGACTAATGAAAAACTGTTTTTT.

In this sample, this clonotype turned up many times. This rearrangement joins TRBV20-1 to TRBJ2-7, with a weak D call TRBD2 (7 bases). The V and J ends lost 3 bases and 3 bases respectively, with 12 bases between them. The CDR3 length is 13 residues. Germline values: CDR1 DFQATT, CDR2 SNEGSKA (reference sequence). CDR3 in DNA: TGCAGTGCTAGGCCGGGGGGCGTCTACGAGCAGTACTTC. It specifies CSARPGGVYEQYF.

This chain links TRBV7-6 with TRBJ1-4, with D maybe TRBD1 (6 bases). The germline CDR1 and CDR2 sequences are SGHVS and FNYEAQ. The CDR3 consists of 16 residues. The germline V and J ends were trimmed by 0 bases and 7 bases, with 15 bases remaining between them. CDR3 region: CASSLAKQGFSEKLFF. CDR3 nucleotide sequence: TGTGCCAGCAGCTTAGCTAAACAGGGTTTTTCTGAAAAACTGTTTTTT.

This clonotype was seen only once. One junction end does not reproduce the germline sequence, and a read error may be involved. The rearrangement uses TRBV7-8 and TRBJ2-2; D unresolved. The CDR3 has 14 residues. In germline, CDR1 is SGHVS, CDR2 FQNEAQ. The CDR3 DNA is TGTGCCAGCAGCGTAGCACCGAACACCGGGGAGCTGTTTTTT. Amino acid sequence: CASSVAPNTGELFF.